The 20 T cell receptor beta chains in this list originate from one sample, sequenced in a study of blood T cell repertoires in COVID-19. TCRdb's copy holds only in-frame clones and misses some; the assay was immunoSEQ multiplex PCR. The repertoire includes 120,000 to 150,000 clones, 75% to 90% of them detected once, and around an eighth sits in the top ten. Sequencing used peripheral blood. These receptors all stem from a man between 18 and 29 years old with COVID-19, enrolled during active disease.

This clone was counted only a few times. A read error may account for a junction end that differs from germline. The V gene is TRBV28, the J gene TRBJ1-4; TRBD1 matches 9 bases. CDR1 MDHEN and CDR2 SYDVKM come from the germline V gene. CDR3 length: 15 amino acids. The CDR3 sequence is CASSPTGTGREKLLF. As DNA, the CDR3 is TGTGCCAGCAGCCCCACCGGGACAGGGAGGGAAAAACTGCTTTTT.

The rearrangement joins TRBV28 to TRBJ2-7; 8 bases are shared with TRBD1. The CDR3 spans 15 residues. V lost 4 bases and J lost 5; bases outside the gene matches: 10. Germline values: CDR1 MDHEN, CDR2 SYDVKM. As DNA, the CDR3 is TGTGCCAGCAGTTCCTCGACAGGGGCAGCCGACGAGCAGTACTTC. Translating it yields CASSSSTGAADEQYF.

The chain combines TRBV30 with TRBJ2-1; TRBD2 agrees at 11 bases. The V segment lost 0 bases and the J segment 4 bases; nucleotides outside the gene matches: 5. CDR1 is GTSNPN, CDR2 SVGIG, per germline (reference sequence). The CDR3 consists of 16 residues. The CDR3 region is CAWSVKGLAVYNEQFF. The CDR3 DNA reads TGTGCCTGGAGTGTAAAGGGACTAGCGGTATACAATGAGCAGTTCTTC.

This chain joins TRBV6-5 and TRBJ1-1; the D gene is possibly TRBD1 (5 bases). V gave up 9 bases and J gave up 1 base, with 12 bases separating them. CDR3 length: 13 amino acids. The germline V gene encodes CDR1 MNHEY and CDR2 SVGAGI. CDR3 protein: CASSQGTNTEAFF. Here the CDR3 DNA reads TGTGCCAGTAGTCAGGGCACGAACACTGAAGCTTTCTTT.

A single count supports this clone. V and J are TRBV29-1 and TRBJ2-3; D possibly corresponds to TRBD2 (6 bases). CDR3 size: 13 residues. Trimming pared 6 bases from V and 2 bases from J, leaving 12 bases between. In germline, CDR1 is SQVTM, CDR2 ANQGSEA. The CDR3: CSVRESSTDTQYF. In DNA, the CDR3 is TGCAGCGTCCGGGAGTCCTCCACAGATACGCAGTATTTT.

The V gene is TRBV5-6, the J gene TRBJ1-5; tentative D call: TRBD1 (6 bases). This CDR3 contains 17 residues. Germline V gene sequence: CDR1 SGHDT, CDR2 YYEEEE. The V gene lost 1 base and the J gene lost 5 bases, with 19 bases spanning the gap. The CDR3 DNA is TGTGCCAGCAGCTTGAGCTTCCCCCGGGACAACCATCAGCCCCAGCATTTT. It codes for CASSLSFPRDNHQPQHF. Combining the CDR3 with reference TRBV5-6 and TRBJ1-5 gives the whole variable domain DAGVTQSPTHLIKTRGQQVTLRCSPKSGHDTVSWYQQALGQGPQFIFQYYEEEERQRGNFPDRFSGHQFPNYSSELNVNALLLGDSALYLCASSLSFPRDNHQPQHFGDGTRLSIL.

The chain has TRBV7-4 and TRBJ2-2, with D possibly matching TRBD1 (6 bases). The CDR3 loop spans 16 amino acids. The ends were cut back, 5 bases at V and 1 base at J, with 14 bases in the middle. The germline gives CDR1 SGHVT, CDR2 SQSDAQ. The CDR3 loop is CASSTSGTLNTGELFF. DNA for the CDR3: TGTGCCAGCAGCACCTCCGGGACATTGAACACCGGGGAGCTGTTTTTT.

Here the CDR3 reads CASSSGTVNNEQFF. CDR3 DNA: TGCGCCAGCAGCTCCGGGACAGTTAACAATGAGCAGTTCTTC. The chain has TRBV5-1 and TRBJ2-1, with TRBD1 matching over 7 bases. With 3 bases clipped from V and 5 bases from J, the junction kept 5 bases outside the gene matches. The CDR3 extends over 14 amino acids. Germline CDR1 reads SGHRS; CDR2 reads YFSETQ.

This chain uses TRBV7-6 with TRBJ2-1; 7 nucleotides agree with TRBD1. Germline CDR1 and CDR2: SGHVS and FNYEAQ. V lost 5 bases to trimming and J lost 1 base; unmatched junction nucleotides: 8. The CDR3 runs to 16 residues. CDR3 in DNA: TGTGCCAGCAGCCCGCAGACAGGGTCGTCCTACAATGAGCAGTTCTTC. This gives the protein CASSPQTGSSYNEQFF.

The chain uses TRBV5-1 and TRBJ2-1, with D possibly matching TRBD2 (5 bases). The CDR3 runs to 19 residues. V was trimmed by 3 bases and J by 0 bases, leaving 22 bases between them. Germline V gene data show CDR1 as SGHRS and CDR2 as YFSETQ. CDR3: CASSSRLLELRSSYNEQFF. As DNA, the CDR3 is TGCGCCAGCAGCTCCCGGCTACTAGAGCTGAGGAGCTCCTACAATGAGCAGTTCTTC.

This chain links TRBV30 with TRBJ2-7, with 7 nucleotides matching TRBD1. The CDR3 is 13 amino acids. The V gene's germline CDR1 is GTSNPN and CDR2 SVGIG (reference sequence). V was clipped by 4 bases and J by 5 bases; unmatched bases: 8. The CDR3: CAWNKQGFNEQYF. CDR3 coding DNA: TGTGCCTGGAACAAACAGGGGTTCAACGAGCAGTACTTC.

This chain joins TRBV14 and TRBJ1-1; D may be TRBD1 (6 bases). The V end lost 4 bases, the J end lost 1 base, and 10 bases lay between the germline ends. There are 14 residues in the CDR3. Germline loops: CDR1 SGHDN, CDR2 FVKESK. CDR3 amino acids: CASSPWTENTEAFF. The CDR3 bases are TGTGCCAGCAGCCCCTGGACAGAGAACACTGAAGCTTTCTTT.

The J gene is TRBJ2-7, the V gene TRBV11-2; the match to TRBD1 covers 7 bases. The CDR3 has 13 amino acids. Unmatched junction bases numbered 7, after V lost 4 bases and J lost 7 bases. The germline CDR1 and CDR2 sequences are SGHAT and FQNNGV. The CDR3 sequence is CASSYRQGWEQYF. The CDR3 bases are TGTGCCAGCAGCTACAGACAGGGTTGGGAGCAGTACTTC.

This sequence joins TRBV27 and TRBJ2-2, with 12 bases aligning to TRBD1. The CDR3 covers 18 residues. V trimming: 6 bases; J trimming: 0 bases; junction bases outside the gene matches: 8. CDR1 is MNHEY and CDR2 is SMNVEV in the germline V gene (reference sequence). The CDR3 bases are TGTGCCAGCAGCCGGGACAGGGGGCGAGTCGCGAACACCGGGGAGCTGTTTTTT. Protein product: CASSRDRGRVANTGELFF.

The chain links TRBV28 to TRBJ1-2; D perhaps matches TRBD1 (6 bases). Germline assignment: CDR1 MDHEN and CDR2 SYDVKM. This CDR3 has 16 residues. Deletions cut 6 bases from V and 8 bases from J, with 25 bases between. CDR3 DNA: TGTGCCAGCAGAGGGGGTGTGAGGATAACCCGAAGGGGCTACACCTTC. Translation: CASRGGVRITRRGYTF.

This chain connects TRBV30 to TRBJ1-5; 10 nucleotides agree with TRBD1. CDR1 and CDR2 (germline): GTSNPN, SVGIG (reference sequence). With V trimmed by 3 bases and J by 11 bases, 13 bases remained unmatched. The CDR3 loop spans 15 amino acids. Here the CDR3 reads CAWSVKDRGLEAQHF. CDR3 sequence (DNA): TGTGCCTGGAGCGTTAAGGACAGGGGGTTGGAAGCCCAGCATTTT.

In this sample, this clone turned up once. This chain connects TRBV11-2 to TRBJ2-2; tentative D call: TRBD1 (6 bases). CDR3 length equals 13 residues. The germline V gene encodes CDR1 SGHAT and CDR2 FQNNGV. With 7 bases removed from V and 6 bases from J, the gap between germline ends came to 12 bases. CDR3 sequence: CASISRGSGELFF. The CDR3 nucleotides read TGTGCCAGCATCTCCAGGGGCTCCGGGGAGCTGTTTTTT.

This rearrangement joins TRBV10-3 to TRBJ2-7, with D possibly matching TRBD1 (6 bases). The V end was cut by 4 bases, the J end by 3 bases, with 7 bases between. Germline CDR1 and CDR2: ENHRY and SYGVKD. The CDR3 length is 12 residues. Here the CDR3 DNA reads TGTGCCATCAGTGGGACAGACTACGAGCAGTACTTC. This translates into CAISGTDYEQYF.

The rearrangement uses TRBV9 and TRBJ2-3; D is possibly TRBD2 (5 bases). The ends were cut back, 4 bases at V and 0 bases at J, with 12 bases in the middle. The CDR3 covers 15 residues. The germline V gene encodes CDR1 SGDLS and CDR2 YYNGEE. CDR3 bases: TGTGCCAGCAGCCGGGGTTCATCTAGCACAGATACGCAGTATTTT. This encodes CASSRGSSSTDTQYF.

CDR3 amino acids: CASSPRDSNTGELFF. Written as DNA, the CDR3 is TGTGCCAGCAGCCCCAGGGATTCGAACACCGGGGAGCTGTTTTTT. The V gene is TRBV7-8, the J gene TRBJ2-2; TRBD1 is a possible D gene (5 bases). There are 15 residues in the CDR3. V lost 5 bases, J lost 0 bases, and 10 bases lay in between. Germline CDR1 is SGHVS and CDR2 is FQNEAQ. The whole variable domain, remainder taken from reference TRBV7-8 and TRBJ2-2, is GAGVSQSPRYKVAKRGQDVALRCDPISGHVSLFWYQQALGQGPEFLTYFQNEAQLDKSGLPSDRFFAERPEGSVSTLKIQRTQQEDSAVYLCASSPRDSNTGELFFGEGSRLTVL.